This TCR beta chain was recovered during a study of CD4+ T cells in melanoma. Profiling relied on immunoSEQ multiplex PCR, and the TCRdb table lists in-frame clones only, not all of them. The table lists roughly 120,000 clones, roughly 90% of them singletons, with roughly 3.1% in the top ten. V was clipped by 5 bases and J by 8 bases, with 25 bases between them. The CDR3 is 18 residues long. The germline CDR1 and CDR2 sequences are MNHEY and SMNVEV (reference sequence). The source material was peripheral blood. This TCR was recovered from a human donor with melanoma. This sequence joins TRBV27 and TRBJ1-6, with a possible D match to TRBD1 (6 bases). CDR3 residues: CASSRIPLQGGLDSPLHF. As DNA, the CDR3 is TGTGCCAGCAGTCGTATCCCTCTACAGGGAGGGCTCGATTCACCCCTCCACTTT.